What follows is one T cell receptor beta chain and its context. This sample is drawn from a study of identical twins. TCRdb recomputed calls from the 5' RACE reads with MiXCR, one row per CDR3 protein. This sample has around 550,000 distinct CDR3 sequences; about 15% occur once, and the top ten carry roughly 0.44%. A further study also used this sample, focusing on yellow fever vaccine responses in identical twins.

Sample: CD4+ T cells sorted from blood. This clonotype was obtained from a woman younger than 35 in good health.

The DNA of the CDR3 is TGCAGCGTGACCCTCATGGAGACCCAGTACTTC. Translation: CSVTLMETQYF. V gene TRBV29-1 combines with J gene TRBJ2-5; D call uncertain. The V end lost 6 bases, the J end lost 5 bases, and 10 bases lay between the germline ends. The CDR3 runs 11 residues. Germline loops: CDR1 SQVTM, CDR2 ANQGSEA. The entire variable domain, with the rest obtained from reference TRBV29-1 and TRBJ2-5, is as follows: SAVISQKPSRDICQRGTSLTIQCQVDSQVTMMFWYRQQPGQSLTLIATANQGSEATYESGFVIDKFPISRPNLTFSTLTVSNMSPEDSSIYLCSVTLMETQYFGPGTRLLVL.